The TCR beta chain described here comes from a study of cytomegalovirus exposure and HLA in healthy donors. General study points: A few chains tied to CMV proved CMV antigen-specific in vitro. Reportedly, cytomegalovirus status was diagnosed with high sensitivity and specificity. Most TCR beta V segments were productive about 87% or about 30% of the time in an earlier analysis.

With 60 Vbeta and 13 Jbeta primers, the PCR was carried out. As handled by the study authors: A follow-up analysis tallied 65 million to 80 million unique TCR beta chains, roughly 11 million shared. TCRdb's copy holds only in-frame clones and misses some; the assay was immunoSEQ multiplex PCR. Clone size and the V and J calls come from that table; the DNA yielded D and trimming. The data show 130,000 or so clones, about 74% seen once. The CDR3 consists of 14 residues. Trimming took 0 bases from V and 5 from J; bases not matched to a gene: 0. Germline V gives CDR1 MGHRA, CDR2 YSYEKL. For this clone: The antigen is not known.

Sequenced sample: PBMCs. The chain has TRBV4-1 and TRBJ1-5; 8 bases line up with TRBD1. The receptor comes from a man aged 18-30 years in good health and CMV-seropositive. Written as DNA, the CDR3 is TGCGCCAGCAGCCAAGAGACAGGGGATCAGCCCCAGCATTTT. Amino acids: CASSQETGDQPQHF.